Listed here is a single TCR beta chain. Its target is unknown. In germline, CDR1 is LGHNA, CDR2 YNFKEQ. This CDR3 is 18 amino acids long. With V trimmed by 3 bases and J by 8 bases, 15 bases remained unmatched. This entry is derived from a study of T cells after yellow fever vaccination. Using its own MiXCR run on the 5' RACE reads, TCRdb lists one record per CDR3 protein. Here the sample spans a few hundred thousand distinct CDR3 sequences, roughly 4.8% being singletons. Study-wide findings and caveats: Weaker overall was a secondary response that nonetheless peaked faster, on day 5 versus 15. Post-booster repertoires again held most primary-vaccination clones (96% CD4, about 90% CD8). Only a small proportion of the clonotypes turned up in both the CD4 and the CD8 compartments, likely arising from convergent recombination.

This material consisted of CD4+ T cells sorted from PBMCs, taken on the day of the yellow fever booster vaccination. This chain connects TRBV4-2 to TRBJ2-1, with 11 bases lining up with TRBD2. The source is a man younger than 30 who received the YFV17D yellow fever vaccine. CDR3: CASSHPQTLAGGYYEQFF. CDR3 in DNA: TGTGCCAGCAGCCATCCTCAAACCCTAGCGGGGGGATACTATGAGCAGTTCTTC.